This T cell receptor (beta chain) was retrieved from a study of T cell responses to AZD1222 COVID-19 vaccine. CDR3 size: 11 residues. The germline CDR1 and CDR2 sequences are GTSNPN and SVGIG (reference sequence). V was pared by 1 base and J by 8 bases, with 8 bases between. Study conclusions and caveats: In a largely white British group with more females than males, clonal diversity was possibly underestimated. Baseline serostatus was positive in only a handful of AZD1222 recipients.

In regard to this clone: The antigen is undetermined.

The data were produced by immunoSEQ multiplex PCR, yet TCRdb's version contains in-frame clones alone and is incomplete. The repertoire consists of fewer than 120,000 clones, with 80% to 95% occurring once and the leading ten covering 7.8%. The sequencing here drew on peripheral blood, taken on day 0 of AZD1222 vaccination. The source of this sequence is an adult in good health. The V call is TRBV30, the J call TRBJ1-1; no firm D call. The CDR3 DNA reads TGTGCCTGGAGTGAGGTCAGGGAAGCTTTCTTT. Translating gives CAWSEVREAFF.